Sequencing of this T cell receptor beta chain was carried out in a study of regulatory T cells in long-lasting Graves disease (dated by TCRdb to the early 2020s). In terms of the full investigation: To count as having persistent Graves' disease, a patient had to have received antithyroid drug treatment for over 5 years with TSH receptor autoantibodies remaining persistently positive. Patients with persistent Graves' disease were compared with patients with newly diagnosed Graves' disease using TCR sequencing and RNA sequencing of peripheral blood. The study took place in China and was registered as a clinical trial. A total of 35 or so samples were covered by TCR sequencing, comprising approximately 13 persistent and around 20 newly diagnosed Graves' disease patients. Antithyroid drugs had been taken for about 10.3 years on average by persistent Graves' disease patients in the clinical cohort.

The CDR3 contains 16 residues, cysteine and phenylalanine counted. Only the CDR3 region is kept as DNA, spanning 48 bases read in frame from base 1. The germline V and J ends show losses of 7 bases and 10 bases respectively, and no gene match explains 16 bases of the junction. The germline V gene yields SGHTA for CDR1 and FQGNSA for CDR2. This clonotype has ten or more counts. Its antigen target is currently unknown. No much larger clone exists at a distance of one base, and base qualities are not known. On the study overall, not on this receptor specifically: Persistent patients shared more public clonotypes among themselves (2,741) than newly diagnosed patients did (about 970). Compared with newly diagnosed patients, patients with persistent Graves' disease had lower TCR Shannon entropy and fewer highly expanded clones, which suggests clonal expansion. Peripheral blood alone was examined, since thyroid tissue, which constituted the primary lesion, could not be accessed. Preferential use of TRBV28, TRBJ1-2 and TRBJ2-5 was observed in persistent disease, whereas TRBV20-1 and TRBJ2-1 were favored in newly diagnosed disease. Only the TCR beta chain was sequenced and analyzed. The authors noted that the small sample size was a limitation that may lower accuracy.

Reading the label with the study, this specimen's time point is: persistent/refractory GD, antithyroid drugs over 5 years with positive TRAb. For both TCR sequencing and RNA sequencing, RNA was extracted from PBMCs in TRIzol. The diagnosis of Graves' disease was made according to American Thyroid Association guidelines. The patients came from an endocrinology department in Xi'an, China. Each patient gave 9 to 10 milliliters of peripheral blood, collected in an EDTA anticoagulant tube. Ficoll Paque Plus density gradient separation was used to isolate PBMCs, and no further T cell sorting was done. An Agilent 2100 Bioanalyzer and agarose gel were used to check RNA quality, and a NanoDrop 2000 was used to measure RNA concentration. Libraries came from multiplex PCR. The listed sequencing device is Illumina HiSeq 4000. TCR beta libraries were built with iRepertoire HTBI primers and Arm-PCR amplification of CDR3 regions. Before sequencing, the PCR products went through gel purification. The source study handled its data this way. A total of some 60 TRBV and some 15 TRBJ segments were identified across samples and were used for gene usage analysis of CDR3 amino acid clonotypes. COPE and FqMerger were used to merge the filtered high-quality paired reads into contigs. BLAST was used to align contigs to IMGT TRBV, TRBD and TRBJ reference genes, with CDR3 defined following IMGT. Any clonotype with a frequency above 0.1% was classified as a highly expanded clone. Repertoire diversity was measured by Shannon entropy, and V-J evenness by the Gini coefficient. Public clonotypes were defined as clonotypes shared by more than one individual. The public sequencing data were trimmed at Q25 with fastp and processed into clonotypes with MiXCR by TCRdb, which kept only in-frame beta chains. Duplicate CDR3 protein sequences are folded into a single record with the most common DNA and genes. These V and J calls originate from TCRdb's pipeline instead of the authors' own analysis. The sample records a few hundred thousand distinct CDR3 sequences, around 22% of which are singletons. Jointly, the top ten make up about a quarter of the sample.

The TCR comes from a female donor with Graves disease. The chain is made from TRBV7-2 and TRBJ2-1; 10 of the junction bases match TRBD2. This specimen consisted of peripheral blood mononuclear cells (PBMCs), obtained when the disease was refractory, from a patient treated with antithyroid drugs. The bases read TGTGCCAGCACCTTCTCGGCTAGCGGGAGTGGTAGCGAGCAGTTCTTC. Its product reads: CASTFSASGSGSEQFF.